Listed here are 21 T cell receptor beta chains from one sample, sequenced in a study of vaccination and CD4 T cells after COVID-19. Treatment of the sample: approximately nine-day PBMC culture with coronavirus spike peptide pools or control peptides (ViraFEST assay). The antigens these receptors bind are not known. Sequenced with the Oncomine TCR Beta short-read assay was DNA taken from cultured CD4+ T cells. In TCRdb, the PCR reads were re-called with MiXCR into one record per CDR3 protein. The data hold about 20,000 distinct CDR3 sequences, with 50% to 65% observed a single time. Source: CD4+ T cells from blood, cultured in vitro, taken before SARS-CoV-2 vaccination. The receptors were gathered from a human donor who had recovered from COVID-19.

The sample holds one count of this clonotype. The chain is built from TRBV20-1 and TRBJ2-7, with 8 bases matching TRBD1. Germline lookup yields CDR1 DFQATT and CDR2 SNEGSKA (reference sequence). CDR3 length equals 14 residues. After removal of 3 bases from V and 1 base from J, the junction contained 5 bases not matched to a gene. Written as DNA, the CDR3 is TGCAGTGCTAGTAGACAGGGGTTTTCCTACGAGCAGTACTTC. Amino acid sequence: CSASRQGFSYEQYF.

The gene calls are TRBV19 and TRBJ1-1; D gene unclear. The germline V gene has CDR1 LNHDA and CDR2 SQIVND (reference sequence). CDR3 length: 11 amino acids. Between the trimmed V and J ends, which lost 5 bases and 8 bases, there was a span of 9 bases. The DNA for the CDR3 is TGTGCCAGTAGTGCCCGGTTGGAAGCTTTCTTT. Translation: CASSARLEAFF.

The chain combines TRBV29-1 with TRBJ2-7; D remains unclear. The CDR3 sequence is 13 residues long. V shed 5 bases and J shed 3 bases, with 14 bases lying between them. The germline V gene has CDR1 SQVTM and CDR2 ANQGSEA. The CDR3 nucleotides are TGCAGCGTTCGCCACCCACTCAACTACGAGCAGTACTTC. The encoded protein is CSVRHPLNYEQYF.

The chain combines TRBV18 with TRBJ2-3; TRBD1 is a possible D gene (6 bases). V was trimmed by 3 bases and J by 1 base, leaving 14 bases between them. The CDR3 totals 16 residues. Per the germline V gene, CDR1 is KGHSH and CDR2 is LQKENI. For the CDR3, the DNA is TGTGCCAGCTCACCCCAAACAGGGATTGGCACAGATACGCAGTATTTT. Its protein is CASSPQTGIGTDTQYF. The whole variable domain, remainder taken from reference TRBV18 and TRBJ2-3, is NAGVMQNPRHLVRRRGQEARLRCSPMKGHSHVYWYRQLPEEGLKFMVYLQKENIIDESGMPKERFSAEFPKEGPSILRIQQVVRGDSAAYFCASSPQTGIGTDTQYFGPGTRLTVL.

This clonotype showed up just a few times. The chain combines TRBV20-1 with TRBJ2-1; 9 bases agree with TRBD2. This CDR3 has 15 residues. Germline values: CDR1 DFQATT, CDR2 SNEGSKA (reference sequence). J gave up 5 bases and V 3 bases, and 8 bases lay outside the gene matches. The CDR3 sequence is CSASVPSGNNNEQFF. CDR3 DNA sequence: TGCAGTGCTAGCGTACCTAGCGGGAATAACAATGAGCAGTTCTTC.

This clonotype was picked up one time. V is TRBV2 and J is TRBJ2-5; 7 bases map to TRBD1. Germline-derived CDR1 and CDR2 are SNHLY and FYNNEI. V was pared by 8 bases and J by 5 bases, with 2 bases of the junction left unmatched. This CDR3 contains 11 residues. CDR3: CASGTEETQYF. CDR3 bases: TGTGCCAGCGGGACAGAGGAGACCCAGTACTTC.

This clonotype was counted once. The chain recombines TRBV28 with TRBJ1-2, with unresolved D. With 7 bases removed from V and 3 bases from J, the gap between germline ends came to 21 bases. Germline CDR1 and CDR2: MDHEN and SYDVKM. The CDR3 length is 16 residues. The CDR3, as DNA: TGTGCCAGCAAAAGAAACGCGGCGCCGATCTACTATGGCTACACCTTC. It translates to CASKRNAAPIYYGYTF.

The chain combines TRBV28 with TRBJ1-5; D ambiguous. The V gene's germline CDR1 is MDHEN and CDR2 SYDVKM. Trimming took off 6 bases at V and 0 bases at J, with 3 bases between the two ends. The CDR3 has 12 residues. The CDR3 bases are TGTGCCAGCAGGTATAGCAATCAGCCCCAGCATTTT. Protein: CASRYSNQPQHF.

V and J are TRBV20-1 and TRBJ2-7; perhaps TRBD2 as D (5 bases). The CDR3 consists of 13 residues. Germline CDR1 and CDR2: DFQATT and SNEGSKA (reference sequence). Trimming cost V 6 bases and J 2 bases, with 14 bases left between them. CDR3 sequence reads: CSALEARAYEQYF. The CDR3 region has the DNA TGCAGTGCCCTAGAAGCGCGGGCCTACGAGCAGTACTTC.

This sequence joins TRBV20-1 and TRBJ2-5, with D uncertain. The CDR3 sequence is 14 residues long. Germline V gene lookup returns CDR1 DFQATT and CDR2 SNEGSKA (reference sequence). The V end lost 0 bases, the J end lost 1 base, and 9 bases lay between the germline ends. CDR3 protein: CSARDPTSQETQYF. The CDR3 nucleotides read TGCAGTGCTAGAGATCCGACAAGCCAAGAGACCCAGTACTTC.

This chain connects TRBV6-5 to TRBJ2-7; D remains unclear. V lost 6 bases, J lost 4 bases, and 19 bases lay in between. CDR1 and CDR2 (germline): MNHEY, SVGAGI. This CDR3 comprises 15 residues. CDR3 in amino acids: CASRYQLVSSYEQYF. CDR3 sequence (DNA): TGTGCCAGCAGATACCAGCTTGTTTCTTCGTACGAGCAGTACTTC.

This chain links TRBV2 with TRBJ1-4, with TRBD1 matching 7 bases. Per germline, CDR1 SNHLY and CDR2 FYNNEI. This CDR3 spans 13 amino acids. The V and J ends lost 8 bases and 8 bases, in that order; junction bases with no gene match: 8. CDR3 loop: CASQTQGEEKLFF. DNA for the CDR3: TGTGCCAGCCAAACCCAGGGGGAAGAAAAACTGTTTTTT.

This chain uses TRBV24-1 with TRBJ2-5; no clear D gene. V was cut by 1 base and J by 0 bases, with 11 bases left in between. CDR1 and CDR2 from the germline V gene are KGHDR and SFDVKD. The CDR3 contains 16 residues. The CDR3 loop reads CATSDLDHSNQETQYF. In nucleotides, the CDR3 is TGTGCCACCAGTGATTTAGATCACTCGAACCAAGAGACCCAGTACTTC.

This sequence joins TRBV6-1 and TRBJ2-7; TRBD1 might be the D (6 bases). Germline V lookup: CDR1 MNHNS, CDR2 SASEGT. Trimming removed 5 bases from V and 4 bases from J, with 18 bases in between. The CDR3 length is 15 residues. CDR3 sequence (DNA): TGTGCCAGCAGTACCGGCATGGGGACATCATACGAGCAGTACTTC. Amino acid sequence: CASSTGMGTSYEQYF.

The V gene is TRBV27, the J gene TRBJ2-5; D is uncertain. Trimming took 4 bases from V and 2 from J, leaving 8 bases between them. The CDR3 loop spans 13 amino acids. CDR1 MNHEY and CDR2 SMNVEV come from the germline V gene (reference sequence). Here the CDR3 reads CASSSYTQETQYF. For the CDR3, the DNA is TGTGCCAGCAGTTCCTATACGCAAGAGACCCAGTACTTC.

V gene TRBV27 combines with J gene TRBJ1-1, with D maybe TRBD1 (5 bases). V was cut by 2 bases and J by 5 bases, with 12 bases left in between. This CDR3 has 14 residues. Looked up from germline, CDR1 is MNHEY and CDR2 is SMNVEV (reference sequence). CDR3 sequence: CASSLQGFRTEAFF. CDR3 in DNA: TGTGCCAGCAGTTTACAGGGTTTTCGAACTGAAGCTTTCTTT.

V usage is TRBV7-2 and J usage is TRBJ2-1; TRBD2 matches at 11 bases. The CDR3 totals 15 residues. From germline, CDR1 is SGHTA and CDR2 FQGNSA. The V and J ends lost 4 bases and 4 bases, in that order; junction bases with no gene match: 3. The CDR3 sequence is CASSWGLAEYNEQFF. The CDR3, as DNA: TGTGCCAGCAGCTGGGGACTAGCGGAATACAATGAGCAGTTCTTC.

The chain has TRBV7-9 and TRBJ2-5; a possible D gene is TRBD1 (5 bases). Germline values: CDR1 SEHNR, CDR2 FQNEAQ (reference sequence). The germline V and J ends were trimmed by 7 bases and 4 bases, with 13 bases remaining between them. The CDR3 is 13 residues long. CDR3 loop: CASTWGRGETQYF. DNA for the CDR3: TGTGCCAGCACCTGGGGTAGGGGAGAGACCCAGTACTTC.

The chain combines TRBV5-4 with TRBJ2-3, with D perhaps given as TRBD1 or TRBD2 (7 bases each). V was pared by 4 bases and J by 4 bases, with 22 bases between. The CDR3 contains 17 residues. Germline CDR1 is SGHNT and CDR2 is YYREEE (reference sequence). The CDR3 loop reads CASSPRSGDSVPDTQYF. For the CDR3, the DNA is TGTGCCAGCAGCCCAAGGAGCGGGGACAGTGTACCAGATACGCAGTATTTT.

The chain couples TRBV2 to TRBJ2-7; a weak D match, TRBD2 (6 bases). This CDR3 has 14 amino acids. The germline CDR1 and CDR2 sequences are SNHLY and FYNNEI. V shed 4 bases and J shed 2 bases, with 12 bases lying between them. CDR3 protein: CASSAYRGTYEQYF. In DNA, the CDR3 is TGTGCCAGCAGTGCGTACCGCGGGACCTACGAGCAGTACTTC.

The chain combines TRBV7-2 with TRBJ2-3, with 10 bases aligning to TRBD2. Germline V gene sequence: CDR1 SGHTA, CDR2 FQGNSA. The CDR3 is 13 amino acids. The junction had 0 bases not matched to a gene; V was cut back by 6 bases and J by 3 bases. The CDR3 here is CASRAGGTDTQYF. CDR3 bases: TGTGCCAGCAGAGCGGGAGGGACAGATACGCAGTATTTT. Based on the CDR3 plus reference TRBV7-2 and TRBJ2-3, the full variable domain is GAGVSQSPSNKVTEKGKDVELRCDPISGHTALYWYRQSLGQGLEFLIYFQGNSAPDKSGLPSDRFSAERTGGSVSTLTIQRTQQEDSAVYLCASRAGGTDTQYFGPGTRLTVL.